This record covers a single TCR beta chain. Sequencing was performed with immunoSEQ multiplex PCR; in TCRdb, only in-frame clones are kept and a portion is missing. The sample lists 70,000 to 85,000 clones; roughly 80% were seen once. This specimen belongs to a study of T cell clones after liver transplantation. On the study more broadly: TCRbeta sequencing after a pre-transplant mixed lymphocyte reaction identified graft-donor-reactive clones, later tracked in post-transplant blood. Apart from a few HCV-positive recipients, transplants were for non-autoimmune, non-viral reasons.

Germline V gene data show CDR1 as SGHDT and CDR2 as YYEEEE. CDR3 length equals 14 residues. V was shortened by 1 base and J by 0 bases, with 8 bases between the two germline ends. CD3+CD4+ and CD3+CD8+ cells were FACS-sorted from thawed unstimulated PBMCs. This TCR derives from a human donor who received a liver transplant. The input for sequencing was CD4+ T cells from blood, taken before liver transplant. The chain couples TRBV5-6 to TRBJ2-7; D is undetermined. Written as DNA, the CDR3 is TGTGCCAGCAGCTTGAAGCTTCTCTCCTACGAGCAGTACTTC. This sequence encodes CASSLKLLSYEQYF.